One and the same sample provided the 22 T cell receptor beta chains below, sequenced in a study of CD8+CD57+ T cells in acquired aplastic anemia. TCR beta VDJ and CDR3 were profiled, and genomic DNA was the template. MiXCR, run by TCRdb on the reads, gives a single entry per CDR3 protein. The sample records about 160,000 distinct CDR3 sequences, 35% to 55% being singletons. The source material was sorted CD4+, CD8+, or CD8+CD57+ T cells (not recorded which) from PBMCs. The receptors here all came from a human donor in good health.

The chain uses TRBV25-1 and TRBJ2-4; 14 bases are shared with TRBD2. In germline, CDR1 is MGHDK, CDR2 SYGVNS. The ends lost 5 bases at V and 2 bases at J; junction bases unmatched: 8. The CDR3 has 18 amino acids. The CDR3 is CASSSQTSGGATKNIQYF. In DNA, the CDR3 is TGTGCCAGCAGTTCCCAGACTAGCGGGGGGGCAACCAAAAACATTCAGTACTTC.

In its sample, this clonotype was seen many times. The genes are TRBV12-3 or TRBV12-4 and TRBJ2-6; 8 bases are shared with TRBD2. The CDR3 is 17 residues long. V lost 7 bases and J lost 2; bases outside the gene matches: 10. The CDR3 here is CASNGFGGAAGANVLTF. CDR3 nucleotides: TGTGCCAGCAATGGGTTCGGGGGGGCGGCTGGGGCCAACGTCCTGACTTTC.

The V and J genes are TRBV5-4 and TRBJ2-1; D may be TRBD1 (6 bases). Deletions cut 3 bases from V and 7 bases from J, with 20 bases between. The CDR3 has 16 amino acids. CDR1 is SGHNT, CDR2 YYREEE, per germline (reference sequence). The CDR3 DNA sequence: TGTGCCAGCAGCTCAGGGGCGGTAGCTTTTGGAAATGAGCAGTTCTTC. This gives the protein CASSSGAVAFGNEQFF.

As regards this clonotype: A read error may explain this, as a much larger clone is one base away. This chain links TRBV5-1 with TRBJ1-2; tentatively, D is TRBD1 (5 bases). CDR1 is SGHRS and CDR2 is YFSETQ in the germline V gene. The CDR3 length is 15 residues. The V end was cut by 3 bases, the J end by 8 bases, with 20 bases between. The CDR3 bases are TGCGCCAGCAGCTCGCCAGGGTCCCTAGTATACGGCTACACCTTC. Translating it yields CASSSPGSLVYGYTF.

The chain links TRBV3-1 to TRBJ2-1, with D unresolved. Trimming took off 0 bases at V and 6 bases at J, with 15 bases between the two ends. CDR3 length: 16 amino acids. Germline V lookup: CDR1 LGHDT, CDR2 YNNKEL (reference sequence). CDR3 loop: CASSQDGLRVGNEQFF. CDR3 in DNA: TGTGCCAGCAGCCAAGATGGTCTGAGAGTAGGCAATGAGCAGTTCTTC.

CDR3 DNA sequence: TGCAGCGTTGATCTAGGGGGCGCCTACAATGAGCAGTTCTTC. Translated, it gives CSVDLGGAYNEQFF. The chain employs TRBV29-1 and TRBJ2-1; 7 bases match TRBD1. The junction had 4 bases not matched to a gene; V was cut back by 3 bases and J by 2 bases. This CDR3 region has 14 residues. The germline CDR1 and CDR2 sequences are SQVTM and ANQGSEA.

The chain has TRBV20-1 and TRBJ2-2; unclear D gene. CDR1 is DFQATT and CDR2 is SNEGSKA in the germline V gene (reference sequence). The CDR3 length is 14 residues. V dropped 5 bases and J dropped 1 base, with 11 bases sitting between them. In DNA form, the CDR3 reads TGCAGTGCTCAATCCCCGGTGAACACCGGGGAGCTGTTTTTT. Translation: CSAQSPVNTGELFF.

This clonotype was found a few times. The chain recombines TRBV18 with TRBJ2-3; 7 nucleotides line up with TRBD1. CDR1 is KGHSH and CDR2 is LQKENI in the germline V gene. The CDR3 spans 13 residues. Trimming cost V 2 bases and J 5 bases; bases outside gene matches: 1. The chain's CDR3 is CASSPTGVDTQYF. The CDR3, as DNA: TGTGCCAGCTCACCAACAGGGGTAGATACGCAGTATTTT.

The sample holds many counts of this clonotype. The CDR3 nucleotides read TGTGCCAGTTTATTGGGGGGGGGTGAGACCCAGTACTTC. It is translated as CASLLGGGETQYF. The gene calls are TRBV12-3 or TRBV12-4 and TRBJ2-5; 7 nucleotides align to TRBD2. CDR3 length equals 13 residues. After removal of 9 bases from V and 5 bases from J, the junction contained 9 bases not matched to a gene.

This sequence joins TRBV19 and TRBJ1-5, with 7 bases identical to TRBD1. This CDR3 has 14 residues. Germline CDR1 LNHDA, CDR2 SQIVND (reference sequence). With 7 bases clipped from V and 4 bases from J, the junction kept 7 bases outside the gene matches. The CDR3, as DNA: TGTGCCAGTAACACAGGGGCTATTAATCAGCCCCAGCATTTT. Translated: CASNTGAINQPQHF.

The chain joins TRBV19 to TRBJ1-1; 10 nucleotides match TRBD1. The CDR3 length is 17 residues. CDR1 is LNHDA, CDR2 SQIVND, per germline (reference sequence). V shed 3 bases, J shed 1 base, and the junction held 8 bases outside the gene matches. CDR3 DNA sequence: TGTGCCAGTAGTATTCTTCGACAGGGGGCATCGAACACTGAAGCTTTCTTT. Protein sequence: CASSILRQGASNTEAFF.

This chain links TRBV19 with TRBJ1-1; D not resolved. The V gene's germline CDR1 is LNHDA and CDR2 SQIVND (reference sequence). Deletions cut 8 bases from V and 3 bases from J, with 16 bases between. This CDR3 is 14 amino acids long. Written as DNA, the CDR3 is TGTGCCAGTGCCAGTACCAGCGGGGACACTGAAGCTTTCTTT. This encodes CASASTSGDTEAFF.

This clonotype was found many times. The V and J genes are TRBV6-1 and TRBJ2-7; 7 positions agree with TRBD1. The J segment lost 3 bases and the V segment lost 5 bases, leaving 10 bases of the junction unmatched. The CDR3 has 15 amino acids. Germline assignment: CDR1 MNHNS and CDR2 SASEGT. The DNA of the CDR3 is TGTGCCAGCAGTCCCCGGGACAGAGAAGGCTACGAGCAGTACTTC. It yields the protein CASSPRDREGYEQYF.

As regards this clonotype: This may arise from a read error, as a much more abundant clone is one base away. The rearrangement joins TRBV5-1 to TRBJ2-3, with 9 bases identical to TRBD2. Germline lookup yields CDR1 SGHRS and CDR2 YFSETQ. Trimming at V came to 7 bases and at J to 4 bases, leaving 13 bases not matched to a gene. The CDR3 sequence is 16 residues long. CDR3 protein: CASGSRAGGDADTQYF. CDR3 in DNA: TGCGCCAGCGGCTCGCGAGCGGGAGGTGACGCAGATACGCAGTATTTT.

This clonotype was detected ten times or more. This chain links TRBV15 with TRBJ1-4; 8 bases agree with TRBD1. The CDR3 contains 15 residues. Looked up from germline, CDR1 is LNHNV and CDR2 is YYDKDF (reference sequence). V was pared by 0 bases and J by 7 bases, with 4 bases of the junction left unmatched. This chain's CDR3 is CATSRDQGAGEKLFF. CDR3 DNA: TGTGCCACCAGCAGAGATCAGGGGGCTGGTGAAAAACTGTTTTTT.

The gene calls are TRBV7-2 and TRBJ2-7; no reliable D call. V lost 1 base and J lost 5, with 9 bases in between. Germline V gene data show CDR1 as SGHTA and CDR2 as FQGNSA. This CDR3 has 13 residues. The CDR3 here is CASSLVPADEQYF. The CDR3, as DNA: TGTGCCAGCAGCTTAGTACCCGCTGACGAGCAGTACTTC.

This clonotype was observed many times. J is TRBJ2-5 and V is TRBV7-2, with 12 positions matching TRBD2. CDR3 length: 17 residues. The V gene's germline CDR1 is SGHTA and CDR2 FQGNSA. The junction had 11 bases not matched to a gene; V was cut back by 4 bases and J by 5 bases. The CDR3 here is CASSWPRLAGARETQYF. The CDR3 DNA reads TGTGCCAGCAGCTGGCCTCGACTAGCGGGGGCCCGGGAGACCCAGTACTTC.

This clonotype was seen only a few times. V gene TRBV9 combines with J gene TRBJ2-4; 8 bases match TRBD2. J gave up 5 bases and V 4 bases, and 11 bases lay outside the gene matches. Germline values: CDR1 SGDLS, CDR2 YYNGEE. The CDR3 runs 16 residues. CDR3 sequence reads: CASSNLSGTRENIQYF. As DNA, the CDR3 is TGTGCCAGCAGCAACCTCTCCGGGACTAGGGAAAACATTCAGTACTTC.

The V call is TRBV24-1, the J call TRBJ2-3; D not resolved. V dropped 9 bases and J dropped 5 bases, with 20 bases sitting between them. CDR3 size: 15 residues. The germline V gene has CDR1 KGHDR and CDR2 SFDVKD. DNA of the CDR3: TGTGCCACCGGATCGACCCTTCTCCCCCAAGATACGCAGTATTTT. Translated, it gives CATGSTLLPQDTQYF.

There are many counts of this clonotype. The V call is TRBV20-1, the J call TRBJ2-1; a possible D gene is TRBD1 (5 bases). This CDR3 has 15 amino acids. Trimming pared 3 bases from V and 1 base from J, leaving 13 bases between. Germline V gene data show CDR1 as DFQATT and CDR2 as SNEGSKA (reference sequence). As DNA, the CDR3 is TGCAGTGCTAGTAAGGGGCGCCCGTCCTACAATGAGCAGTTCTTC. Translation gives CSASKGRPSYNEQFF.

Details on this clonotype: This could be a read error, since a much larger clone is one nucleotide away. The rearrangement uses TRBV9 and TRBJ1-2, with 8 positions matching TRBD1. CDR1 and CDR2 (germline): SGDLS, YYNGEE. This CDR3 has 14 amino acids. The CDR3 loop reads CACSVAGGGYGYTF. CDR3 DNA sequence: TGTGCCTGCAGCGTAGCAGGGGGCGGCTATGGCTACACCTTC.

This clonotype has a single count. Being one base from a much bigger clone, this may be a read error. As DNA, the CDR3 is TGTGCCAGCAGTTCAGCAAAACGGGGCAGCCAAGAGACCCAGTACTTC. Protein sequence: CASSSAKRGSQETQYF. The rearrangement links TRBV6-5 to TRBJ2-5; D tentatively reads TRBD1 or TRBD2 (5 bases each). Germline assignment: CDR1 MNHEY and CDR2 SVGAGI. The CDR3 loop spans 16 amino acids. The ends were cut back, 4 bases at V and 1 base at J, with 16 bases in the middle.